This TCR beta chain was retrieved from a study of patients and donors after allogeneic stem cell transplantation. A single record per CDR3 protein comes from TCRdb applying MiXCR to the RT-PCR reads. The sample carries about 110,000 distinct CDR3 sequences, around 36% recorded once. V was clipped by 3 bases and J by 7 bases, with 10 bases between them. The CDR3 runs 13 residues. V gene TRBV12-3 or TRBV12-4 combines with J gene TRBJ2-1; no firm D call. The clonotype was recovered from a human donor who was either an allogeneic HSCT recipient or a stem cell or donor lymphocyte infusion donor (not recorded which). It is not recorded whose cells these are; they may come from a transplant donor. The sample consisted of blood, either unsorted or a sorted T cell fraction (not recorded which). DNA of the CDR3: TGTGCCAGCAGTTTGAGTTATCGGAATGAGCAGTTCTTC. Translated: CASSLSYRNEQFF.